This paragraph reports one TCR beta chain. Its antigen is unknown. UMIs were included in TCR beta cDNA generated by 5'RACE template switching. TCRdb reprocessed the 5' RACE reads; each CDR3 protein has one entry and no DNA is given. The sample's table shows thousands of distinct CDR3 sequences. This CDR3 spans 16 amino acids. Germline V gene sequence: CDR1 MNHNS, CDR2 SASEGT. This entry comes from a study of T cells expressing NK-cell markers. Study at large: The authors sequenced eight donors, of whom seven were HCMV-seropositive and one was seronegative.

The study, taken as a whole, reports: Among CD8+ T cells from about six donors, dominant NKG2C+ clonotypes accounted for about 1.0-7.5%. HCMV specificity was not established for the expanded NKG2C+ T cell clones.

The sequencing sample was made of blood T cells: a sorted CD56 or NKG2C T cell subset, CD4+ or CD8+ T cells, or bulk PBMC T cells (not recorded which). The sequence was collected from a man aged 18 to 70 in good health. The chain has TRBV6-1 and TRBJ1-5; TCRdb outputs TRBD1, but without DNA this stays unchecked. CDR3 residues: CASSGPRGHEIQPQHF.